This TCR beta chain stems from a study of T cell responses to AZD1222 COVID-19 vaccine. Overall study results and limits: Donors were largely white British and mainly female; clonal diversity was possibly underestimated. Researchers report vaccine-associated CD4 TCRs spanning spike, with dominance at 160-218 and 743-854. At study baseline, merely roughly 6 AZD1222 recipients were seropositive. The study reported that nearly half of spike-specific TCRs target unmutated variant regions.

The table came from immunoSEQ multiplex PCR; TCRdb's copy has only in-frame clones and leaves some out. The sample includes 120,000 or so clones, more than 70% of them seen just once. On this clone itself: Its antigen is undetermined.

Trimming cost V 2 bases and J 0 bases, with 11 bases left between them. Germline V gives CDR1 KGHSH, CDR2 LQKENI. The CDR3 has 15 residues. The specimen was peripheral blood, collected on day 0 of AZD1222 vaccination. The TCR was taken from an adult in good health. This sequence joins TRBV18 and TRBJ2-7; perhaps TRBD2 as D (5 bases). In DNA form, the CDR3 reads TGTGCCAGCTCACCATATGAAGGGAGCTCCTACGAGCAGTACTTC. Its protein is CASSPYEGSSYEQYF.